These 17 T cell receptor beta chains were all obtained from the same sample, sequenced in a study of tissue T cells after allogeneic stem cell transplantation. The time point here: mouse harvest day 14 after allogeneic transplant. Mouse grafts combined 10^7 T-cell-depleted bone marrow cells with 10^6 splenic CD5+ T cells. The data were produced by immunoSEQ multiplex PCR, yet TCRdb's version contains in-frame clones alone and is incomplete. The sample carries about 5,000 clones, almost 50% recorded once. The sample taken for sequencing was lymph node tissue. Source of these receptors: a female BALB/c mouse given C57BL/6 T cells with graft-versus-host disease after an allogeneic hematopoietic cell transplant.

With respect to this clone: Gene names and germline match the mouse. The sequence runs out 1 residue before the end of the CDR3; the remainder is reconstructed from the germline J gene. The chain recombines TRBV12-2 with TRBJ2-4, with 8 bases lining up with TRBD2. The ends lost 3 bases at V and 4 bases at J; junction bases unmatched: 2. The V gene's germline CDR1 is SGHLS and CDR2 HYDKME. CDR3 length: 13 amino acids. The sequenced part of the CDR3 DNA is TGTGCCAGCTCTGGGGACTGGAAAAACACCTTGTAC. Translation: CASSGDWKNTLY. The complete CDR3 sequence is CASSGDWKNTLYF.

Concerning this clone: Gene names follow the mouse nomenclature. CDR3 bases read: TGTGCCAGCAGTCCTGACAGGGAGAATGAACAGTAC. It encodes CASSPDRENEQY. The CDR3 reads in full as CASSPDRENEQYF. The gene calls are TRBV26 and TRBJ2-7, with 7 bases aligning to TRBD1. The read terminates 1 residue ahead of where the CDR3 ends, so the germline J gene completes it. CDR1 is KGHPV and CDR2 is FQNQEV in the germline V gene (reference sequence). V was pared by 4 bases and J by 5 bases, with 5 bases of the junction left unmatched. The CDR3 is 13 amino acids.

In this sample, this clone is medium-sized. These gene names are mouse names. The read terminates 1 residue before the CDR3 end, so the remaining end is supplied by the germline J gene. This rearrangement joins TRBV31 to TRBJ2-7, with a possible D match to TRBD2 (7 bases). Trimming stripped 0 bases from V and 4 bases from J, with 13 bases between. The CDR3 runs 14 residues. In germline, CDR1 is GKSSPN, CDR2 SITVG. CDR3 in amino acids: CAWSLRGGDYEQYF. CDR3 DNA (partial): TGTGCCTGGAGTCTTAGGGGGGGGGATTATGAACAGTAC.

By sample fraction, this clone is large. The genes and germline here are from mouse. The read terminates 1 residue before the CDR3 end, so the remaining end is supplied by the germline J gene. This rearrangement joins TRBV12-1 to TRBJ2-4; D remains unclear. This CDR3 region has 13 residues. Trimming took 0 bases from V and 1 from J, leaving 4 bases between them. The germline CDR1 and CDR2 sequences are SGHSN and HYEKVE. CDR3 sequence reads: CASSLEGQNTLYF. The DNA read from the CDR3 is TGTGCCAGCTCTCTCGAGGGTCAAAACACCTTGTAC.

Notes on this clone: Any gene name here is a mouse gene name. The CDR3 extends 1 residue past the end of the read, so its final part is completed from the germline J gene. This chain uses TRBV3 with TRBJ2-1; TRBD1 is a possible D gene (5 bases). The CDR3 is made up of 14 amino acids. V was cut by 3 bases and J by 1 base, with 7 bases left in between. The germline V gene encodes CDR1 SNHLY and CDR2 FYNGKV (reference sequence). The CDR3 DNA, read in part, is TGTGCCAGCAGCTTTACAGGAAACTATGCTGAGCAGTTC. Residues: CASSFTGNYAEQF. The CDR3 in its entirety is CASSFTGNYAEQFF.

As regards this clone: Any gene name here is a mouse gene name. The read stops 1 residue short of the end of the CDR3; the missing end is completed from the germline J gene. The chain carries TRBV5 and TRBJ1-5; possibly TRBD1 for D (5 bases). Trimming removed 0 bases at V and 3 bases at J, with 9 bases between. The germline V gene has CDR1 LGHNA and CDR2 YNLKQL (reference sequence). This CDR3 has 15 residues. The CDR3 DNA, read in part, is TGTGCCAGCAGCCAAGATCAGGGCGGCAACCAGGCTCCGCTT. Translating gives CASSQDQGGNQAPL. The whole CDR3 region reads CASSQDQGGNQAPLF.

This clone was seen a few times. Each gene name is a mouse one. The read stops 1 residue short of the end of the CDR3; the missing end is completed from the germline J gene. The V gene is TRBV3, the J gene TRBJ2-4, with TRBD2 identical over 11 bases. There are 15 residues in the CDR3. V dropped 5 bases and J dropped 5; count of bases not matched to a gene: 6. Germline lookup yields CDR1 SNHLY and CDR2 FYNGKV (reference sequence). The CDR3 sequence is CASSASGLGVNTLYF. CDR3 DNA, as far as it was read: TGTGCCAGCAGCGCTTCGGGACTGGGGGTAAACACCTTGTAC.

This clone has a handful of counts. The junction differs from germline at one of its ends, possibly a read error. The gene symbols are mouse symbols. The CDR3 protein is CASSDARTGGYEQYF. Partial CDR3 DNA: TGTGCCAGCAGTGATGCCCGGACTGGGGGTTATGAACAGTAC. This chain links TRBV13-2 with TRBJ2-7, with TRBD2 matching 10 bases. The read gets to within 1 residue of the CDR3 end, and the germline J gene fills in the rest. In germline, CDR1 is NNHNN, CDR2 SYGAGS (reference sequence). The CDR3 has 15 amino acids.

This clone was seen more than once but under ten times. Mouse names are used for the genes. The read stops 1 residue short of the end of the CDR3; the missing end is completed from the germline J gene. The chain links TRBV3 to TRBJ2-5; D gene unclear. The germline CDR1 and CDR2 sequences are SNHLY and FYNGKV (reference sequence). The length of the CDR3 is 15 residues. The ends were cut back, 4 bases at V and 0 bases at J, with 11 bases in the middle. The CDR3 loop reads CASSSQPFNQDTQYF. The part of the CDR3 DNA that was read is TGTGCCAGCAGCTCCCAGCCCTTTAACCAAGACACCCAGTAC.

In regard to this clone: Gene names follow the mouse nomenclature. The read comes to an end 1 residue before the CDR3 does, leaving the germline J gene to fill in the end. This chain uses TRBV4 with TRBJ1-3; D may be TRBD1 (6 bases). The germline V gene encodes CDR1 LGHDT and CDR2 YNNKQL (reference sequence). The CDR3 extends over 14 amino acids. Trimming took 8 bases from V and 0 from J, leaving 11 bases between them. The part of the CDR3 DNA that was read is TGTGCCAGCTCCCGGACAGTTTCTGGAAATACGCTCTAT. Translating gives CASSRTVSGNTLY. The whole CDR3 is CASSRTVSGNTLYF.

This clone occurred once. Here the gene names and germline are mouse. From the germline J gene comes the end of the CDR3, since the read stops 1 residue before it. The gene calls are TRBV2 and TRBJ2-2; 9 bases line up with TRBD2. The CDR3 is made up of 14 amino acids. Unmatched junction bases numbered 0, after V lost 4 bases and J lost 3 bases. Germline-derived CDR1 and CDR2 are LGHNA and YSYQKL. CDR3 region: CASSRLGDTGQLYF. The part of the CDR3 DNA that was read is TGTGCCAGCAGCCGACTGGGGGACACCGGGCAGCTCTAC.

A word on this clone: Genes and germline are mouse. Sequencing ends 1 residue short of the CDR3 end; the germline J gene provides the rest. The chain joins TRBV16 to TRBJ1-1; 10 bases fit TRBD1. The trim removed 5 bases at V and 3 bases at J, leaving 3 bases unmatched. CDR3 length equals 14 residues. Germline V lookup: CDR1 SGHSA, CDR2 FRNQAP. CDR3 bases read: TGTGCAAGCAGCCTCGGGACAGGGGACACAGAAGTCTTC. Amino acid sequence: CASSLGTGDTEVF. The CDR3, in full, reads CASSLGTGDTEVFF.

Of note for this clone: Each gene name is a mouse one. The covered CDR3 bases are TGTGCCAGCAAGGGGACAGGAGTCTATGAACAGTAC. Protein sequence: CASKGTGVYEQY. The CDR3 in its entirety is CASKGTGVYEQYF. The J gene is TRBJ2-7, the V gene TRBV13-1; the match to TRBD1 covers 8 bases. The read ends 1 residue early relative to the CDR3; the germline J gene fills the gap. The CDR3 runs to 13 residues. The V gene end was trimmed by 6 bases and the J gene end by 3 bases; junction bases not matched to a gene: 5. Germline V gene lookup returns CDR1 NSHNY and CDR2 SYGAGN.

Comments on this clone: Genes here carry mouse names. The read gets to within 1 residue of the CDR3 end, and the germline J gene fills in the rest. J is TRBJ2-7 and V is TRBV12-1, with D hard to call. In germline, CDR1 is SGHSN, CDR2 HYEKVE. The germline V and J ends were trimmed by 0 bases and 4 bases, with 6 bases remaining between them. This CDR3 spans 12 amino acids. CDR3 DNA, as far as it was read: TGTGCCAGCTCTCTCGTCAAATATGAACAGTAC. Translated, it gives CASSLVKYEQY. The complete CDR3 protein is CASSLVKYEQYF.

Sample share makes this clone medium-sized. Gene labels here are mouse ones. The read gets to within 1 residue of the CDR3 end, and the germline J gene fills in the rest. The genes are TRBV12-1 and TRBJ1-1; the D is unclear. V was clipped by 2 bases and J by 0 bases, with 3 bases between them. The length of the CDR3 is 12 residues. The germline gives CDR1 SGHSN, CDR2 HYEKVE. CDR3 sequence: CASSRQNTEVFF. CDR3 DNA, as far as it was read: TGTGCCAGCTCTCGACAGAACACAGAAGTCTTC.

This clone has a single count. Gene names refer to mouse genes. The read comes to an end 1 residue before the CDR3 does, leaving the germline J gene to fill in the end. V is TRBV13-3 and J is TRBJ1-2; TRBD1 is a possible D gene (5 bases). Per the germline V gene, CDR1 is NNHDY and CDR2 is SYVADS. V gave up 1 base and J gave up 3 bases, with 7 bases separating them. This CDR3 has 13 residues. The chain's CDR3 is CASSDMGDSDYTF. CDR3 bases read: TGTGCCAGCAGTGATATGGGGGACTCCGACTACACC.

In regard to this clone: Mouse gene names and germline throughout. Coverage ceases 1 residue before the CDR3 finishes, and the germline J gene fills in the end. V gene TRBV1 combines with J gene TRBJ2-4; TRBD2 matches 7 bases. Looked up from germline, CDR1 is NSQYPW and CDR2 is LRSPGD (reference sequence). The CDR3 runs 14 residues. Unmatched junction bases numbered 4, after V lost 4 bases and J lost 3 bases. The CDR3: CTCSVWGDQNTLYF. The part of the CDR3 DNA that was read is TGCACCTGCAGTGTTTGGGGGGACCAAAACACCTTGTAC.